The clone carrying this TCR beta chain appeared once. The data stem from a study of blood T cell repertoires in COVID-19. Measured with immunoSEQ multiplex PCR; TCRdb has only the in-frame clones, and not every one. The repertoire holds 99,000 or so clones, with approximately 84% as singletons. Germline V CDR1 and CDR2: MNHEY, SVGAGI. The V gene end was trimmed by 5 bases and the J gene end by 3 bases; junction bases not matched to a gene: 4. CDR3 size: 14 residues. The specimen was peripheral blood. The chain has TRBV6-5 and TRBJ2-3; the match to TRBD2 covers 8 bases. This receptor was identified in a man in his sixties with acute or convalescent COVID-19. The CDR3 DNA reads as TGTGCCAGCAGTCCGGGACTAGGAACAGATACGCAGTATTTT. The encoded protein is CASSPGLGTDTQYF.